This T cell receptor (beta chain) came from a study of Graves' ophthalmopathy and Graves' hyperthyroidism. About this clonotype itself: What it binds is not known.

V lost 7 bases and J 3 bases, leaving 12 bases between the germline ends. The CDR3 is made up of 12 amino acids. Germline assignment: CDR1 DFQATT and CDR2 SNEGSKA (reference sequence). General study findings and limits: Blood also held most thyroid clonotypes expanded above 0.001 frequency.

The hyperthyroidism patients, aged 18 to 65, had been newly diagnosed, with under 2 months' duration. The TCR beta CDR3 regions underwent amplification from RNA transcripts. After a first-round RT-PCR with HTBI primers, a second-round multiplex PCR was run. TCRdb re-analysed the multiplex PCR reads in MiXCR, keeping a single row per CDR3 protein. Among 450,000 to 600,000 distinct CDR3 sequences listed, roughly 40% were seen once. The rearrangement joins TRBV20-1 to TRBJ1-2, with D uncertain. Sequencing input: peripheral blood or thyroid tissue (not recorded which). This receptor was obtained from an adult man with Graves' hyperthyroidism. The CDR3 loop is CSGLAVDYGYTF. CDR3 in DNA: TGCAGTGGTCTTGCAGTGGACTATGGCTACACCTTC.